This T cell receptor beta chain emerged from a study of beta chain features in type 1 diabetes. Whole-study context: Healthy donors and patients showed comparable age, gender and cell yields.

This clone was detected a few times. This CDR3 has 18 residues. Germline V gives CDR1 KGHSH, CDR2 LQKENI. V lost 1 base to trimming and J lost 2 bases; unmatched junction nucleotides: 12. Of the isolated RNA, all was reverse transcribed, and so the sequenced material was expressed TCRB transcripts. Average reads for naive, central memory and regulatory T cell samples were roughly 3.4 million. Method: immunoSEQ multiplex PCR; TCRdb's copy keeps in-frame clones and lacks some. Here the sample spans about 150,000 clones, over 8.5% being singletons. Every participating donor gave one draw, a heparinised blood sample averaging approximately 120 mL.

The genes are TRBV18 and TRBJ2-7, with 9 bases fitting TRBD1. Sequencing input: central memory CD4+ T cells from blood. This TCR was recovered from a man aged 18 to 30 in good health. The CDR3 bases are TGTGCCAGCTCACCACTACCCCAAACGGGACAGGGTACCTACGAGCAGTACTTC. This sequence encodes CASSPLPQTGQGTYEQYF.